This is a list of T cell receptor beta chains from one sample in a study of blood T cell repertoires in COVID-19. Sequencing used immunoSEQ multiplex PCR; TCRdb keeps in-frame clones, though not all of them. The sample consists of 180,000 or so clones, about 87% of them appearing once. Sequences were obtained from peripheral blood. The receptors shown here come from a man aged 40-50 years with active or convalescent COVID-19. Both conserved end residues are part of each CDR3. Each record gives: V gene, J gene, clone size, CDR3 protein. Expanded clones get a size class; other rows say once, few or many, or leave the size out.

TRBV9	TRBJ2-5	few	CASSPTGGMETQYF
TRBV4-2	TRBJ2-2	NA	CASSQDSSRAATGELFF
TRBV5-1	TRBJ2-5	NA	CASSLDRGSRETQYF
TRBV19	TRBJ1-5	NA	CASSMGVLSNQPQHF
TRBV5-5	TRBJ2-3	NA	CASSPRAEAGGGDTQYF
TRBV6-1	TRBJ2-7	NA	CASSETGHSAPRQYF
TRBV27	TRBJ2-1	NA	CASSLGDRPYNEQFF
TRBV4-2	TRBJ1-2	few	CASSQIQGQGPYGYTF
TRBV28	TRBJ1-3	NA	CASSLHNSGNTIYF
TRBV2	TRBJ2-3	NA	CASRPGLAVLTDTQYF
TRBV7-6	TRBJ2-1	few	CASSPRGTGRRGTNEQFF
TRBV11-1	TRBJ2-7	once	CASSLSQGNEQYF
TRBV9	TRBJ2-5	NA	CASSVSGQGQETQYF
TRBV6-5	TRBJ1-4	NA	CASSYQGTEREKLFF
TRBV7-9	TRBJ1-2	NA	CASSAQGSGYTF
TRBV5-1	TRBJ2-7	NA	CASSLAMDRIPYEQYF
TRBV9	TRBJ1-4	NA	CASSSGDANEKLFF
TRBV19	TRBJ1-5	NA	CASTVKPLTTSNQPQHF
TRBV7-9	TRBJ1-4	NA	CASSSFSGATNEKLFF
TRBV15	TRBJ1-2	NA	CATKRARAGGQNGYTF
TRBV18	TRBJ1-3	NA	CASSTRTGLPGNTIYF
TRBV3-1/TRBV3-2	TRBJ1-3	NA	CASSQASFGSGNTIYF
TRBV19	TRBJ2-6	NA	CASSIIFGGEVANVLTF
TRBV6-5	TRBJ2-1	NA	CASTPTRGTYNEQFF
TRBV5-1	TRBJ1-1	NA	CASSFRGLGNTEAFF
TRBV6-5	TRBJ2-7	NA	CASSSLHPRDRTEQYF
TRBV7-8	TRBJ2-2	NA	CASSAETGITGELFF
TRBV28	TRBJ2-5	NA	CASSFQGGGQETQYF
TRBV11-2	TRBJ1-6	few	CASSLDRWENSPLHF
TRBV19	TRBJ1-2	NA	CASSITDSPYDGYTF
TRBV5-1	TRBJ2-7	NA	CASSSQQSYEQYF
TRBV5-4	TRBJ1-6	NA	CASSLGSFGTGSTVGSPLHF
TRBV5-4	TRBJ1-6	NA	CASSSLTEVNNSPLHF
TRBV15	TRBJ2-7	NA	CATSNRGKSYEQYF
TRBV30	TRBJ1-1	NA	CAWKIGQGASNTEAFF
TRBV6-2/TRBV6-3	TRBJ1-4	NA	CASSPLQGAREKLFF
TRBV10-3	TRBJ1-4	once	CAISERKGANEKLFF
TRBV6-1	TRBJ2-2	NA	CASSERTTNTGELFF
TRBV6-1	TRBJ1-6	NA	CASSGTGVRGYSPLHF
TRBV21-1	TRBJ2-2	NA	CASSKRLAGGRTGELFF
TRBV5-1	TRBJ1-6	NA	CASSLGSDNSPLHF
TRBV9	TRBJ1-6	NA	CASSVDAGRSPLHF
TRBV11-2	TRBJ1-1	once	CASSLLGSEAFF
TRBV27	TRBJ2-1	NA	CASSPRSYPPGHRDGTANEQFF
TRBV6-5	TRBJ2-7	NA	CASNRGGVSSYEQYF
TRBV28	TRBJ2-1	NA	CASSAGHLNNEQFF
TRBV3-1/TRBV3-2	TRBJ2-7	NA	CASSQGDRSPEQYF
TRBV6-5	TRBJ1-5	NA	CASSYGQGDQPQHF
TRBV30	TRBJ2-2	NA	CAWSVQLFYRESSGELFF
TRBV9	TRBJ2-7	once	CASSVDPGGSYEQYF
TRBV27	TRBJ1-4	NA	CASSESGTGYEKLFF
TRBV9	TRBJ1-1	NA	CASSAAGNTEAFF
TRBV3-1/TRBV3-2	TRBJ1-1	NA	CASSQDGSTNTEAFF
TRBV2	TRBJ1-5	NA	CASSQDSGNQPQHF